This T cell receptor (beta chain) was identified during a study of blood T cell repertoires in COVID-19. Study in general: Sites across the United States, Italy and Spain contributed samples from acute and convalescent COVID-19.

CDR1 MNHEY and CDR2 SVGEGT come from the germline V gene. This CDR3 has 17 amino acids. After removal of 6 bases from V and 4 bases from J, the junction contained 16 bases not matched to a gene. This clone was seen just once. TCRdb's copy holds only in-frame clones and misses some; the assay was immunoSEQ multiplex PCR. The data contain approximately 76,000 clones, around four fifths of them seen just once; the ten biggest clones take up about 42%. This sequence originates from a man older than 75 with active or convalescent COVID-19. This chain joins TRBV6-2 or TRBV6-3 and TRBJ2-3, with 7 bases lining up with TRBD2. The material sequenced was peripheral blood. CDR3 DNA: TGTGCCAGCAGCGGCGGATTTCGGAGCGGGGCCTCAGATACGCAGTATTTT. Translating it yields CASSGGFRSGASDTQYF.